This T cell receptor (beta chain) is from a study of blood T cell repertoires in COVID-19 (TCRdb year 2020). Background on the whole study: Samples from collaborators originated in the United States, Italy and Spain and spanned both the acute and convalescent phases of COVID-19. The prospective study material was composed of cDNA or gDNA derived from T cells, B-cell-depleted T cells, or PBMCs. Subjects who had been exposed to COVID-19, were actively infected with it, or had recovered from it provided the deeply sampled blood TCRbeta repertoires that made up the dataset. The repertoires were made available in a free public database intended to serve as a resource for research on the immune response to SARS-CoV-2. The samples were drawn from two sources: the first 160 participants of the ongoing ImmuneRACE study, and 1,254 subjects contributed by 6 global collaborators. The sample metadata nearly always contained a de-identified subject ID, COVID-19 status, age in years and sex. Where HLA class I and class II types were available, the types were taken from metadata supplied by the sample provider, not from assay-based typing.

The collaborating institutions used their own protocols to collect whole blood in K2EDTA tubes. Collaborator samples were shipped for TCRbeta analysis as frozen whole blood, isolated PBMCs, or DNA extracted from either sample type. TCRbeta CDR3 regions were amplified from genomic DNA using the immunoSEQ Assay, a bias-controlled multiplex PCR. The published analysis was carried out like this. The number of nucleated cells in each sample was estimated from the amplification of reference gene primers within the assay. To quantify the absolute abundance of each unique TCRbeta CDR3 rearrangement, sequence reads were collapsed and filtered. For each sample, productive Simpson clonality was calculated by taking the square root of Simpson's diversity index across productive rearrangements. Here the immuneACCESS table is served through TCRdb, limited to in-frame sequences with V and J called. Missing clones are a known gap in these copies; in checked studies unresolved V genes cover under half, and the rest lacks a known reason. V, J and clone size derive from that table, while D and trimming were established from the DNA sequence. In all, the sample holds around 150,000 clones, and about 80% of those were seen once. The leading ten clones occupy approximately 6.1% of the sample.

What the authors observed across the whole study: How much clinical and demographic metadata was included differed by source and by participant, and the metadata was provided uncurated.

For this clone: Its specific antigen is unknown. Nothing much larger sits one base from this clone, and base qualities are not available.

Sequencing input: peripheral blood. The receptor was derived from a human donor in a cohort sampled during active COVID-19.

The DNA sequence reads TGTGCCAGCAGCTTGGTGCTAGCGGGGGGGGATACGCAGTATTTT. Its product reads: CASSLVLAGGDTQYF. The chain is assembled from TRBV5-4 and TRBJ2-3; 12 nucleotides in the junction match TRBD2. Trimming removed 0 bases from V and 6 bases from J; the gene matches leave 2 bases unexplained. The germline V gene (reference sequence) sets CDR1 to SGHNT and CDR2 to YYREEE. The CDR3 runs 15 residues from the cysteine to the phenylalanine. Left in the record is the CDR3 DNA by itself, 45 bases read in frame from the first base. This CDR3, with the reference TRBV5-4 and TRBJ2-3 proteins standing in past its ends, gives the full variable domain ETGVTQSPTHLIKTRGQQVTLRCSSQSGHNTVSWYQQALGQGPQFIFQYYREEENGRGNFPPRFSGLQFPNYSSELNVNALELDDSALYLCASSLVLAGGDTQYFGPGTRLTVL.